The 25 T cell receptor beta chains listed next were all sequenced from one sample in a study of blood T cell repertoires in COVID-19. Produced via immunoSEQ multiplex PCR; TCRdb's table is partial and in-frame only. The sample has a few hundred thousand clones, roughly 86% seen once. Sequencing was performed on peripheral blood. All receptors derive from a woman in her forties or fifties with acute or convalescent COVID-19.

The DNA for the CDR3 is TGTGCCAGCAGCGAGACAGGGTTTAGCAATCAGCCCCAGCATTTT. Translating gives CASSETGFSNQPQHF. The V gene is TRBV7-9, the J gene TRBJ1-5, with 7 bases that match TRBD1. Per germline, CDR1 SEHNR and CDR2 FQNEAQ (reference sequence). The CDR3 runs to 15 residues. Germline trimming cut 5 bases from V and 0 bases from J; bases unmatched to any gene: 4.

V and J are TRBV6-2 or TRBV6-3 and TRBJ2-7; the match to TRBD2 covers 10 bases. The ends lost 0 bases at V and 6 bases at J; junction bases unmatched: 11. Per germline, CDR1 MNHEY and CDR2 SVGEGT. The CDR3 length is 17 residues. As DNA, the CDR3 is TGTGCCAGCAGTTACTCAGGGCTCTTTAGCGGGAGGCTCGAGCAGTACTTC. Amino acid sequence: CASSYSGLFSGRLEQYF.

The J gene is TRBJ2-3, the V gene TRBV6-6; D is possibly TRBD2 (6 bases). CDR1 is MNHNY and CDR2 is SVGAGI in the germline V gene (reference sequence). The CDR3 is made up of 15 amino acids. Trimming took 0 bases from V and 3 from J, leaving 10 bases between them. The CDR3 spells CASSYSREQTDTQYF. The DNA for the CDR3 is TGTGCCAGCAGTTACTCCCGGGAGCAAACAGATACGCAGTATTTT.

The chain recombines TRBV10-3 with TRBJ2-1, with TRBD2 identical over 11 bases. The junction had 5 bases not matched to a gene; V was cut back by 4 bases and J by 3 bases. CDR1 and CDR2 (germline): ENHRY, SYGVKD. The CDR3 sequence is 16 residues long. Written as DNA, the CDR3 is TGTGCCATCAGTGCGGGACTAGCGGATAACTACAATGAGCAGTTCTTC. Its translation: CAISAGLADNYNEQFF.

As DNA, the CDR3 is TGTGCCACCAGAGGGACTAGCGGACGCACAGATACGCAGTATTTT. This sequence encodes CATRGTSGRTDTQYF. The rearrangement links TRBV24-1 to TRBJ2-3; the match to TRBD2 covers 11 bases. Germline V CDR1 and CDR2: KGHDR, SFDVKD. The junction had 3 bases not matched to a gene; V was cut back by 7 bases and J by 1 base. The CDR3 has 15 residues.

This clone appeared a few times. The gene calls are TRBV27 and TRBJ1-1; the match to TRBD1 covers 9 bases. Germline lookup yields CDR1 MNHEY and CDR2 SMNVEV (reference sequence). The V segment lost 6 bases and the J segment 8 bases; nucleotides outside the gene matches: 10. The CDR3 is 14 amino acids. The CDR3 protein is CASRAGQGNVEAFF. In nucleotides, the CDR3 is TGTGCCAGCAGGGCGGGACAGGGAAACGTAGAAGCTTTCTTT.

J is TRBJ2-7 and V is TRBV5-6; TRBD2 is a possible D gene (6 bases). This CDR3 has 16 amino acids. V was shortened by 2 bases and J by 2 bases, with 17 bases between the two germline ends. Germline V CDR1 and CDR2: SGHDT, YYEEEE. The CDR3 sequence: CASSLPRGSLTYEQYF. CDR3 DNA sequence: TGTGCCAGCAGCTTACCGCGGGGTTCATTAACCTACGAGCAGTACTTC.

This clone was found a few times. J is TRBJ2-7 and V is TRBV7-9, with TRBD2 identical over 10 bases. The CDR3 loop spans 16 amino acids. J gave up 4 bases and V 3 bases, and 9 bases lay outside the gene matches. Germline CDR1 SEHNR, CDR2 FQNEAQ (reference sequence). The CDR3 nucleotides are TGTGCCAGCAGCTTTACTAGCGGGAATGCAGGGTACGAGCAGTACTTC. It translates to CASSFTSGNAGYEQYF.

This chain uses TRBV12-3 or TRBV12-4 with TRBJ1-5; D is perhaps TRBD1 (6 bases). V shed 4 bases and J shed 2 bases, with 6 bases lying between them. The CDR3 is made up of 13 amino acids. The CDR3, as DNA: TGTGCCAGCAGTTACAGGGGCAATCAGCCCCAGCATTTT. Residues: CASSYRGNQPQHF.

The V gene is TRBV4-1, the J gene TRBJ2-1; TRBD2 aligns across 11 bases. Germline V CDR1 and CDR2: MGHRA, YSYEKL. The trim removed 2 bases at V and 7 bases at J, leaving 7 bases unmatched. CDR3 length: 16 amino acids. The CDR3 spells CASSQLWGLAENEQFF. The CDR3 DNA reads TGCGCCAGCAGCCAATTATGGGGACTAGCGGAAAATGAGCAGTTCTTC.

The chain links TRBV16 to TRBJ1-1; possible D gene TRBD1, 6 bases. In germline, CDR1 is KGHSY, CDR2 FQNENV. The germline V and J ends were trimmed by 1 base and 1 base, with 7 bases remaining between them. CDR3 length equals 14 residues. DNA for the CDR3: TGTGCCAGCAGCCAATACAGGGAGAACACTGAAGCTTTCTTT. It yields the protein CASSQYRENTEAFF.

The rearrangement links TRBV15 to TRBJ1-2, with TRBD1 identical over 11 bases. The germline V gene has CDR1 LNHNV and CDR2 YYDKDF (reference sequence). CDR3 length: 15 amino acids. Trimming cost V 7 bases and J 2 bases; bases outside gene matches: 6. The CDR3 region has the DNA TGTGCCACCATCACGGACAGGGGGCAGAACTATGGCTACACCTTC. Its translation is CATITDRGQNYGYTF.

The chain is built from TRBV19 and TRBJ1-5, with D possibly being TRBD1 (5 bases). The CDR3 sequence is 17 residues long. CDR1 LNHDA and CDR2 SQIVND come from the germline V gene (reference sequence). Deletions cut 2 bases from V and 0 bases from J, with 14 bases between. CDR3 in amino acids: CASSIRGDGYSNQPQHF. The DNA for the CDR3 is TGTGCCAGTAGTATACGGGGGGACGGATATAGCAATCAGCCCCAGCATTTT.

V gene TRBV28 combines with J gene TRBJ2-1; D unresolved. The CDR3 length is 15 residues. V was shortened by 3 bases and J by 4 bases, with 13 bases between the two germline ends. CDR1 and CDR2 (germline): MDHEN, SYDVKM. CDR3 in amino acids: CASSLVGVIYNEQFF. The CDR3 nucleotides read TGTGCCAGCAGTTTGGTAGGAGTCATTTACAATGAGCAGTTCTTC.

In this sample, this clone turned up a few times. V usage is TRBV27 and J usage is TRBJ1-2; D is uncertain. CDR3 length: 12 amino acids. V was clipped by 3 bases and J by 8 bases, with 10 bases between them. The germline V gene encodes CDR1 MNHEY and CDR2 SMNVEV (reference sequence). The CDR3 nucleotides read TGTGCCAGCAGTTTCAACGGTTTCGGCTACACCTTC. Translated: CASSFNGFGYTF.

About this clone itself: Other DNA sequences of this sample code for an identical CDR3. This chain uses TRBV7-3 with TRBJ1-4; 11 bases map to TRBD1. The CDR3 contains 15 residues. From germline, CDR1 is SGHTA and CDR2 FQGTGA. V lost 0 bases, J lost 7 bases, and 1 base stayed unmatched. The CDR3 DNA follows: TGTGCCAGCAGCTTAACGGGGACAGGGGGTGAAAAACTGTTTTTT. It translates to CASSLTGTGGEKLFF.

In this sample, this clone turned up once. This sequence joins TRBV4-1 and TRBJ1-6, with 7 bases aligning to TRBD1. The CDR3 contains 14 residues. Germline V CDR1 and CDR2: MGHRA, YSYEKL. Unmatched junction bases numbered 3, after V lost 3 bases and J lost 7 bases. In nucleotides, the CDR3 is TGCGCCAGCAGCCAGGGACAGCGGAATTCACCCCTCCACTTT. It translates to CASSQGQRNSPLHF.

Here the CDR3 DNA reads TGTGCCAGCAGTTACTTTGGACAGGGGGAGGGAAACACCATATATTTT. Amino acid sequence: CASSYFGQGEGNTIYF. The gene calls are TRBV6-8 and TRBJ1-3; 10 bases are shared with TRBD1. The germline gives CDR1 MNHGY, CDR2 SAAAGT. The CDR3 length is 16 residues. The ends lost 1 base at V and 4 bases at J; junction bases unmatched: 4.

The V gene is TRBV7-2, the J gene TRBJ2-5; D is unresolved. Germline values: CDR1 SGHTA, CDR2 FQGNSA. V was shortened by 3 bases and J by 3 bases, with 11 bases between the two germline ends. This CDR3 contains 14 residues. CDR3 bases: TGTGCCAGCAGCTTTCCTTACGAGAAAGAGACCCAGTACTTC. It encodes CASSFPYEKETQYF. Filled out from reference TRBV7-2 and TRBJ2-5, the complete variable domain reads GAGVSQSPSNKVTEKGKDVELRCDPISGHTALYWYRQSLGQGLEFLIYFQGNSAPDKSGLPSDRFSAERTGGSVSTLTIQRTQQEDSAVYLCASSFPYEKETQYFGPGTRLLVL.

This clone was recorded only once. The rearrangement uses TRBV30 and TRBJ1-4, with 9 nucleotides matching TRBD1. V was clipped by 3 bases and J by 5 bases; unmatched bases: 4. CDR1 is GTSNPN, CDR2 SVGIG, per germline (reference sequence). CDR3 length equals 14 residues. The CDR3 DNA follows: TGTGCCTGGAGACCGGGACAGGGCAATGAAAAACTGTTTTTT. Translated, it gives CAWRPGQGNEKLFF.

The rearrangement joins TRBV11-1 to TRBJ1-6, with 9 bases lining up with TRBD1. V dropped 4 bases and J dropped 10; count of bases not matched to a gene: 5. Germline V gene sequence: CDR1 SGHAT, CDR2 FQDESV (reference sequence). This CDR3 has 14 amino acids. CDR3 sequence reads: CASSSDRGGSPLHF. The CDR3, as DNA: TGTGCCAGCAGCTCGGACAGGGGTGGGTCACCCCTCCACTTT.

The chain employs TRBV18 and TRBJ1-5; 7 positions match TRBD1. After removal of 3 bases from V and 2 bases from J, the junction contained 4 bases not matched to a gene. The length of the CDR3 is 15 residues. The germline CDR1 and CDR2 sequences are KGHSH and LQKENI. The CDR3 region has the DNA TGTGCCAGCTCACCCAGTCAGGGGGGCAATCAGCCCCAGCATTTT. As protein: CASSPSQGGNQPQHF.

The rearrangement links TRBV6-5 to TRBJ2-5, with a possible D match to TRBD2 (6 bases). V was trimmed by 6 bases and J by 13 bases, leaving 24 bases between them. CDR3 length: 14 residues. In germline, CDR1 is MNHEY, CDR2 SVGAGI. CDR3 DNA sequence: TGTGCCAGCAGCGGCGGGACTTACCGGAGAAGGGTGTACTTC. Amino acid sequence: CASSGGTYRRRVYF.

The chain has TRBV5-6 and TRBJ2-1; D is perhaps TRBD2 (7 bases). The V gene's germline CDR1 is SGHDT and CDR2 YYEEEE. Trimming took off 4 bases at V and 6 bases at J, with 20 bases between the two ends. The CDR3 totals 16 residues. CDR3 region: CASSALSGGGANEQFF. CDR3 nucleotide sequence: TGTGCCAGCAGCGCCCTGAGCGGAGGGGGGGCCAATGAGCAGTTCTTC.

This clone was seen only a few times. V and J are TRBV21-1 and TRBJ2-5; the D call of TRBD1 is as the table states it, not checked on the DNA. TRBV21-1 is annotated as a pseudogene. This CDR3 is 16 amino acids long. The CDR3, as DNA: TGTGCCAGCAGCGAGCTGACCGGAGACAGCCAAGAGACCCAGTACTTC. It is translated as CASSELTGDSQETQYF.